The next 30 T cell receptor beta chains were all read from a single sample in a study of synovial regulatory T cells in juvenile arthritis. These receptors' antigens are unknown. The assay was immunoSEQ multiplex PCR, and TCRdb's table has in-frame clones only and misses some. The sample totals roughly 9,200 clones. Findings and caveats of the study: Inflammation-associated Treg cells in blood had less TCR diversity than the remaining blood Treg cells.

Sequenced input: Treg cells from blood. Noted subset: HLA-DR+ inflammation-associated blood Treg cells. The receptors shown here come from a donor between 2 and 29 years old with juvenile idiopathic arthritis.

The V call is TRBV27, the J call TRBJ1-5. The CDR3 is 15 amino acids. No DNA sequence is on record. Germline V gene sequence: CDR1 MNHEY, CDR2 SMNVEV (reference sequence). CDR3 sequence: CASSLWGDSNQPQHF.

The genes are TRBV2 and TRBJ2-7; TCRdb gives TRBD2 as the D gene, but with no DNA this cannot be confirmed. The CDR3 sequence is 14 residues long. The DNA is unrecorded. Germline loops: CDR1 SNHLY, CDR2 FYNNEI. The CDR3 sequence is CASSVVLVGYEQYF.

The V gene is TRBV4-1, the J gene TRBJ2-3. The CDR3 length is 17 residues. The DNA is not on file. The germline gives CDR1 MGHRA, CDR2 YSYEKL. The CDR3 protein is CASSQEGKSRGPDTQYF.

The chain couples TRBV5-1 to TRBJ2-3; TCRdb calls TRBD1, which cannot be checked without DNA. Germline V CDR1 and CDR2: SGHRS, YFSETQ. There are 17 residues in the CDR3. No DNA is given. The CDR3 here is CASSLVTYRVDTDTQYF.

The chain joins TRBV5-6 to TRBJ1-4. This CDR3 is 18 amino acids long. No DNA sequence is on record. Germline CDR1 reads SGHDT; CDR2 reads YYEEEE. CDR3 sequence reads: CTSSSQLPVDAGGEKLFF.

The chain combines TRBV18 with TRBJ1-3; TCRdb picks TRBD1, but there is no DNA to check that call. This CDR3 has 15 amino acids. The DNA sequence is not available. In germline, CDR1 is KGHSH, CDR2 LQKENI. The CDR3 spells CASSQQGAAGNTIYF.

The V call is TRBV7-2, the J call TRBJ2-3; there is no DNA to check the TCRdb D call of TRBD1. CDR1 is SGHTA and CDR2 is FQGNSA in the germline V gene. The CDR3 totals 12 residues. The entry carries no DNA sequence. The CDR3 loop reads CASGLFTDTQYF.

The chain employs TRBV27 and TRBJ1-2. The CDR3 is 16 amino acids. Only the protein is on record. Germline CDR1 is MNHEY and CDR2 is SMNVEV (reference sequence). The CDR3 sequence: CASRDDGDGQMYGYTF.

V and J are TRBV7-2 and TRBJ2-7; there is no DNA to check the TCRdb D call of TRBD2. The germline V gene has CDR1 SGHTA and CDR2 FQGNSA. The length of the CDR3 is 13 residues. The entry carries no DNA sequence. CDR3 loop: CASSLVGEAGRYF.

The genes are TRBV30 and TRBJ2-1; the TCRdb D gene call, TRBD2, has no DNA to confirm it. The CDR3 spans 15 residues. No DNA accompanies this entry. Germline V gives CDR1 GTSNPN, CDR2 SVGIG (reference sequence). The CDR3: CAWSASGLLLGEQFF. The whole variable domain, filled in from reference TRBV30 and TRBJ2-1, reads SQTIHQWPATLVQPVGSPLSLECTVEGTSNPNLYWYRQAAGRGLQLLFYSVGIGQISSEVPQNLSASRPQDRQFILSSKKLLLSDSGFYLCAWSASGLLLGEQFFGPGTRLTVL.

The chain uses TRBV11-2 and TRBJ2-5. CDR1 and CDR2 from the germline V gene are SGHAT and FQNNGV. The CDR3 contains 11 residues. DNA is not on record. The CDR3: CASSLEETQYF.

The J gene is TRBJ2-1, the V gene TRBV7-9; as DNA is missing, the TRBD2 call by TCRdb cannot be tested. The CDR3 totals 19 residues. Only the protein is on record. CDR1 is SEHNR and CDR2 is FQNEAQ in the germline V gene (reference sequence). The chain's CDR3 is CASSLGPGLAGGAYNEQFF.

The chain joins TRBV21-1 to TRBJ1-4. TRBV21-1 is a documented pseudogene. The CDR3 totals 17 residues. The coding DNA is unavailable. The CDR3 reads CASSTPRGGRADEKLFF.

The chain carries TRBV2 and TRBJ2-2. This CDR3 is built from 15 residues. No DNA has been recorded. Germline V CDR1 and CDR2: SNHLY, FYNNEI. The CDR3 region is CASSLSLVGTGELFF.

The V and J genes are TRBV4-3 and TRBJ1-6. The CDR3 runs 13 residues. No DNA is recorded. Per germline, CDR1 LGHNA and CDR2 YSLEER. CDR3 residues: CASSQDLYSPLHF.

The rearrangement uses TRBV19 and TRBJ2-1; the D call from TCRdb, TRBD2, cannot be confirmed without DNA. This CDR3 spans 15 amino acids. Only the protein sequence is given. Germline CDR1 reads LNHDA; CDR2 reads SQIVND (reference sequence). The CDR3 region is CASSLAGGPNNEQFF.

This rearrangement joins TRBV5-4 to TRBJ1-1. The germline V gene encodes CDR1 SGHNT and CDR2 YYREEE (reference sequence). CDR3 length equals 13 residues. No DNA is given. The CDR3 region is CASSLPENTEAFF.

This rearrangement joins TRBV19 to TRBJ2-3; TCRdb's D call, TRBD2, is unchecked because there is no DNA. The CDR3 contains 15 residues. A DNA sequence was not provided. In germline, CDR1 is LNHDA, CDR2 SQIVND (reference sequence). The CDR3 region is CASSSGGPRTDTQYF.

The V gene is TRBV7-3, the J gene TRBJ2-1; the TCRdb call, TRBD1, lacks DNA for checking. CDR3 length equals 12 residues. The protein alone is recorded here. Germline CDR1 reads SGHTA; CDR2 reads FQGTGA. The CDR3 loop is CASSLGRNEQFF.

The rearrangement links TRBV11-1 to TRBJ2-7; the D gene TCRdb calls, TRBD1, cannot be checked with no DNA. The CDR3 consists of 16 residues. No DNA appears here. The germline CDR1 and CDR2 sequences are SGHAT and FQDESV (reference sequence). The chain's CDR3 is CASSSLQGARGGEQYF.

The V gene is TRBV10-2, the J gene TRBJ2-1; TCRdb returns TRBD2, unconfirmable since there is no DNA. In germline, CDR1 is WSHSY, CDR2 SAAADI. The CDR3 consists of 17 residues. No DNA is given. This chain's CDR3 is CASREGNSGRWDNEQFF.

J is TRBJ1-1 and V is TRBV6-5. The CDR3 is 14 amino acids. A DNA sequence was not provided. Germline V gene lookup returns CDR1 MNHEY and CDR2 SVGAGI. This CDR3 reads CASSYSYGNTEAFF.

The V call is TRBV30, the J call TRBJ2-2; the TCRdb call, TRBD2, lacks DNA for checking. The CDR3 totals 16 residues. No DNA is listed. Germline V gives CDR1 GTSNPN, CDR2 SVGIG (reference sequence). The CDR3 region is CAWSVGIPTSAGELFF.

J is TRBJ2-3 and V is TRBV5-1; the TCRdb call, TRBD2, lacks DNA for checking. The CDR3 loop spans 15 amino acids. No DNA sequence is on record. Germline V gene data show CDR1 as SGHRS and CDR2 as YFSETQ. The CDR3 region is CASTLLAGKGDTQYF. Full variable domain (missing parts from reference TRBV5-1 and TRBJ2-3): KAGVTQTPRYLIKTRGQQVTLSCSPISGHRSVSWYQQTPGQGLQFLFEYFSETQRNKGNFPGRFSGRQFSNSRSEMNVSTLELGDSALYLCASTLLAGKGDTQYFGPGTRLTVL.

The chain joins TRBV7-9 to TRBJ1-1; without DNA, the TCRdb call of TRBD1 cannot be checked. The CDR3 spans 11 residues. DNA is not on record. Germline V gene sequence: CDR1 SEHNR, CDR2 FQNEAQ (reference sequence). The CDR3 here is CASSLPAEAFF.

J is TRBJ2-3 and V is TRBV15. The CDR3 has 15 residues. Only the protein is available. The germline V gene has CDR1 LNHNV and CDR2 YYDKDF (reference sequence). The CDR3 protein is CATSRGEQSTDTQYF. Looking up the rest from reference TRBV15 and TRBJ2-3 gives the full variable domain: DAMVIQNPRYQVTQFGKPVTLSCSQTLNHNVMYWYQQKSSQAPKLLFHYYDKDFNNEADTPDNFQSRRPNTSFCFLDIRSPGLGDTAMYLCATSRGEQSTDTQYFGPGTRLTVL.

The V and J genes are TRBV15 and TRBJ2-1; TCRdb proposes TRBD1, but this gene call is untestable without DNA. The CDR3 contains 19 residues. The DNA is not on file. Germline loops: CDR1 LNHNV, CDR2 YYDKDF (reference sequence). This chain's CDR3 is CATRDIGTGTEWFGNEQFF.

This chain uses TRBV5-1 with TRBJ1-2; TCRdb calls TRBD1, which cannot be checked without DNA. In germline, CDR1 is SGHRS, CDR2 YFSETQ. The CDR3 consists of 12 residues. No nucleotide data were recorded. Here the CDR3 reads CASGPGSAGYTF.

The chain employs TRBV2 and TRBJ2-3; the TCRdb D gene call, TRBD2, has no DNA to confirm it. This CDR3 has 14 residues. Only the protein is on record. CDR1 and CDR2 (germline): SNHLY, FYNNEI. CDR3 region: CASRETSGADTQYF.

The CDR3 is CASSMQGATEAFF. This chain joins TRBV7-6 and TRBJ1-1; TCRdb designates TRBD1, a call that cannot be tested without DNA. Germline lookup yields CDR1 SGHVS and CDR2 FNYEAQ. The CDR3 totals 13 residues. DNA is not recorded here. The full variable domain, with the rest looked up from reference TRBV7-6 and TRBJ1-1, is GAGVSQSPRYKVTKRGQDVALRCDPISGHVSLYWYRQALGQGPEFLTYFNYEAQQDKSGLPNDRFSAERPEGSISTLTIQRTEQRDSAMYRCASSMQGATEAFFGQGTRLTVV.